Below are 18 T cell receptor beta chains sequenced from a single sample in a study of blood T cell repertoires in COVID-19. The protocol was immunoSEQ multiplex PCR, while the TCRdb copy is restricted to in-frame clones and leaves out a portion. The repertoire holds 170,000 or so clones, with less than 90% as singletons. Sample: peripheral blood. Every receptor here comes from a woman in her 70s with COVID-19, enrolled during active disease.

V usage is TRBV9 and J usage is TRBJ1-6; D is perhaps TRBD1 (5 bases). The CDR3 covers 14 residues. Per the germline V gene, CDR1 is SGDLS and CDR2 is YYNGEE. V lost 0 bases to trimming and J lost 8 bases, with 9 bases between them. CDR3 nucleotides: TGTGCCAGCAGCGTAGGGGGGGAGGATTCACCCCTCCACTTT. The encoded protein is CASSVGGEDSPLHF.

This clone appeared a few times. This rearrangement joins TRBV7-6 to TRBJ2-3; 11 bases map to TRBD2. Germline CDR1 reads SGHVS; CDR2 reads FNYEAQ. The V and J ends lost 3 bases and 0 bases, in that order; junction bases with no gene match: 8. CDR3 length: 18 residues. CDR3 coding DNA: TGTGCCAGCAGCTTGCGGGGACTAGCGGAGGCTAGCACAGATACGCAGTATTTT. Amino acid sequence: CASSLRGLAEASTDTQYF.

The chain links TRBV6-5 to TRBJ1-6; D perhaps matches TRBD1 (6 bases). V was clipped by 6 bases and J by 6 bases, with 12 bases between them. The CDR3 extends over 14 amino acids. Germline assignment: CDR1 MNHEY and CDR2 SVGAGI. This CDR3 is CASRLDSFNSPLHF. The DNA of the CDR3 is TGTGCCAGCAGACTGGACAGTTTTAATTCACCCCTCCACTTT.

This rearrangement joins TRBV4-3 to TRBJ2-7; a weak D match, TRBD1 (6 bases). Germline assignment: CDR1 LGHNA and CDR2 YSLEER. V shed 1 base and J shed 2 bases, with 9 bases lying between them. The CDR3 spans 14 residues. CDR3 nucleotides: TGCGCCAGCAGCCAAGCTTGGACAGCCTACGAGCAGTACTTC. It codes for CASSQAWTAYEQYF.

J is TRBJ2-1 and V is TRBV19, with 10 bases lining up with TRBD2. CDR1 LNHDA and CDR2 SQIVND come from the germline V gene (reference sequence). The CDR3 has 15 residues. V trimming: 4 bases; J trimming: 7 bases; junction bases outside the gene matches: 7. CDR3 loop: CASSKASGRVNEQFF. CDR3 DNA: TGTGCCAGTAGTAAGGCTAGCGGGAGAGTTAATGAGCAGTTCTTC.

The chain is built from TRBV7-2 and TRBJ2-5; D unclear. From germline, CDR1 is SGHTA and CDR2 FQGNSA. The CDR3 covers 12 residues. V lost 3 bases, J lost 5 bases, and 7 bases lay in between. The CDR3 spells CASSLSTETQYF. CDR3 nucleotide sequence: TGTGCCAGCAGCTTGAGTACGGAGACCCAGTACTTC.

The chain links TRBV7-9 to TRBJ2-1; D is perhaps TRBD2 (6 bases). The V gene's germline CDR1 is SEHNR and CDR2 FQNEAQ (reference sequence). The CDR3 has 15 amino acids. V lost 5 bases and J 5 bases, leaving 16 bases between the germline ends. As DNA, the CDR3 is TGTGCCAGCAGCCACGGGACTTCTGCCAACAATGAGCAGTTCTTC. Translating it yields CASSHGTSANNEQFF. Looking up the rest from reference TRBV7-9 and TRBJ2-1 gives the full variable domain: DTGVSQNPRHKITKRGQNVTFRCDPISEHNRLYWYRQTLGQGPEFLTYFQNEAQLEKSRLLSDRFSAERPKGSFSTLEIQRTEQGDSAMYLCASSHGTSANNEQFFGPGTRLTVL.

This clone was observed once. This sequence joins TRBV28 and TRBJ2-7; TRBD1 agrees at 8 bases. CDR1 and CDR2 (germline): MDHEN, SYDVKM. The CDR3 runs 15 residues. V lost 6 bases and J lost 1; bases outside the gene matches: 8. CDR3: CASRPGQGPSYEQYF. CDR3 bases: TGTGCCAGCAGACCCGGACAGGGCCCATCCTACGAGCAGTACTTC.

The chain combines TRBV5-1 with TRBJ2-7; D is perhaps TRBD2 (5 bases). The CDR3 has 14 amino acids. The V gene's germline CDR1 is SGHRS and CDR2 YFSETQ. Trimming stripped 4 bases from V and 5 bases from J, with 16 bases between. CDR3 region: CASSPTRQEDEQYF. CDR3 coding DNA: TGCGCCAGCAGCCCGACCCGTCAGGAGGACGAGCAGTACTTC.

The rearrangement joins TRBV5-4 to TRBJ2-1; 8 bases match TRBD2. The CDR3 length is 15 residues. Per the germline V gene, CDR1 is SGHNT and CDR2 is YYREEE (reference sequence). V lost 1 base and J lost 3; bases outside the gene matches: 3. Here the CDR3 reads CASSLLAGRYNEQFF. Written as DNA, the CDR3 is TGTGCCAGCAGCTTGTTAGCGGGACGCTACAATGAGCAGTTCTTC.

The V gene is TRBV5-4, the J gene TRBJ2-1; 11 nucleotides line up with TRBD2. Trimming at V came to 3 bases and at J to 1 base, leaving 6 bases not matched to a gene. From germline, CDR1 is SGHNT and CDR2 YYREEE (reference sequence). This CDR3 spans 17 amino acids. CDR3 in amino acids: CASSSTSGSTSYNEQFF. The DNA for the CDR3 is TGTGCCAGCAGCTCTACTAGCGGGAGTACGTCCTACAATGAGCAGTTCTTC.

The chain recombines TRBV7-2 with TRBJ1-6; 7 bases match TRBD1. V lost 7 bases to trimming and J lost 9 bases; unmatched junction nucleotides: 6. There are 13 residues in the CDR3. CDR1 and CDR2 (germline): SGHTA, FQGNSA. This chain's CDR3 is CASKTGVRSPLHF. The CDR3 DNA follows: TGTGCCAGCAAAACAGGGGTGCGTTCACCCCTCCACTTT.

CDR3 in amino acids: CASSDTGGGVNEQFF. Written as DNA, the CDR3 is TGTGCCAGCAGTGACACAGGGGGCGGAGTCAATGAGCAGTTCTTC. The chain carries TRBV28 and TRBJ2-1, with 9 bases fitting TRBD1. From germline, CDR1 is MDHEN and CDR2 SYDVKM. The J segment lost 6 bases and the V segment lost 5 bases, leaving 8 bases of the junction unmatched. The CDR3 spans 15 residues.

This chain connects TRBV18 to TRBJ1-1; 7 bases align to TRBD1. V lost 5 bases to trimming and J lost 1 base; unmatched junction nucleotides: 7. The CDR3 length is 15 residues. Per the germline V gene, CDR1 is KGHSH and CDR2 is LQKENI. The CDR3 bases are TGTGCCAGCTCAACGTCGACAGGGTGGAACACTGAAGCTTTCTTT. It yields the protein CASSTSTGWNTEAFF.

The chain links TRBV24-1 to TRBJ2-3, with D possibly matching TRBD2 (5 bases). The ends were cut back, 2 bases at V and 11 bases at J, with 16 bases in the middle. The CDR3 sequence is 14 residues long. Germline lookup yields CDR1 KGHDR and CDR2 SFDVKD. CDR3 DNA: TGTGCCACCAGTGATTCAAGGGCCCGGGAAGGGCAGTATTTT. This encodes CATSDSRAREGQYF.

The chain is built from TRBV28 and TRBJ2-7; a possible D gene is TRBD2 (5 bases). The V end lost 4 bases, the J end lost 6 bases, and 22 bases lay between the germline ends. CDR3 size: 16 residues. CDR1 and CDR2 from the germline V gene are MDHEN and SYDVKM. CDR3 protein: CASSSPGKRTPSEQYF. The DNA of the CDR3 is TGTGCCAGCAGTTCTCCGGGGAAGCGGACCCCCTCCGAGCAGTACTTC.

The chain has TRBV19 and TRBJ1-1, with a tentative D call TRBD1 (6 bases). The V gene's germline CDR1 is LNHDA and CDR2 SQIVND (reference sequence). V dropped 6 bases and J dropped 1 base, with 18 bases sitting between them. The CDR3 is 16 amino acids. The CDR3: CASRPGGLTSNTEAFF. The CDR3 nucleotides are TGTGCCAGTAGGCCGGGGGGCCTGACTTCGAACACTGAAGCTTTCTTT.

The CDR3 spells CSVSDRAKGYTF. The CDR3 nucleotides are TGCAGCGTCTCAGACAGGGCTAAAGGCTACACCTTC. This rearrangement joins TRBV29-1 to TRBJ1-2, with 7 bases that match TRBD1. CDR3 length: 12 residues. Trimming at V came to 6 bases and at J to 8 bases, leaving 9 bases not matched to a gene. CDR1 is SQVTM and CDR2 is ANQGSEA in the germline V gene.